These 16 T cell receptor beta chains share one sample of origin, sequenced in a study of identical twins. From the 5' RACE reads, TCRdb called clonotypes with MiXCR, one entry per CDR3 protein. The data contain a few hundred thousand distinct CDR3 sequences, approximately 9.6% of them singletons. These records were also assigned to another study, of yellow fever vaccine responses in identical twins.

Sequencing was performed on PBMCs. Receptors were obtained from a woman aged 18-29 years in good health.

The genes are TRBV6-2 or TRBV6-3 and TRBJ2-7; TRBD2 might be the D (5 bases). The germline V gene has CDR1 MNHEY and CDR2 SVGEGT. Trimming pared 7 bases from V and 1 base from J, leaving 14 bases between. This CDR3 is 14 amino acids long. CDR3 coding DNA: TGTGCCAGCACCCCCTCGGCGGGTTCCTACGAGCAGTACTTC. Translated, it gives CASTPSAGSYEQYF.

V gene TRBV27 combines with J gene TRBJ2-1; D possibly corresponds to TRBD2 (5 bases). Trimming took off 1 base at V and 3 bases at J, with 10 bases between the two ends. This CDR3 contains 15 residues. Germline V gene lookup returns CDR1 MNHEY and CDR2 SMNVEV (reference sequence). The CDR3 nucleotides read TGTGCCAGCAGTTTATTCGTCCGGGGCTACAATGAGCAGTTCTTC. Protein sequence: CASSLFVRGYNEQFF.

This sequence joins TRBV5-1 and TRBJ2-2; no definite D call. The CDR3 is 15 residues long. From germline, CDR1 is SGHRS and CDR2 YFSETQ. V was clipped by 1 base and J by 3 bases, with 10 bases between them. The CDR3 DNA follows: TGCGCCAGCAGCTTGCCTACATCGGACACCGGGGAGCTGTTTTTT. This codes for CASSLPTSDTGELFF.

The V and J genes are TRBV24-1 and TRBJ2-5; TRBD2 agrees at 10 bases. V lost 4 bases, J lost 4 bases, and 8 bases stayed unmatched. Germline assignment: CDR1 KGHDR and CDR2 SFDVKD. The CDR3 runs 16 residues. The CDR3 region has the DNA TGTGCCACCAGTGAGGCGAGCGGGGGGGTGGGAGAGACCCAGTACTTC. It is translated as CATSEASGGVGETQYF.

The DNA of the CDR3 is TGTGCCAGCAGCCCGGTGGGGACAGTTAACAATGAGCAGTTCTTC. It is translated as CASSPVGTVNNEQFF. V is TRBV7-3 and J is TRBJ2-1, with 7 bases that match TRBD1. Per the germline V gene, CDR1 is SGHTA and CDR2 is FQGTGA. This CDR3 has 15 amino acids. With V trimmed by 5 bases and J by 5 bases, 9 bases remained unmatched.

The CDR3 sequence is CSATGTSGFRGYEQYF. Written as DNA, the CDR3 is TGCAGTGCGACCGGGACTAGCGGGTTCCGGGGCTACGAGCAGTACTTC. The J gene is TRBJ2-7, the V gene TRBV20-1, with 12 bases aligning to TRBD2. This CDR3 is built from 16 residues. Looked up from germline, CDR1 is DFQATT and CDR2 is SNEGSKA (reference sequence). The trim removed 6 bases at V and 3 bases at J, leaving 12 bases unmatched.

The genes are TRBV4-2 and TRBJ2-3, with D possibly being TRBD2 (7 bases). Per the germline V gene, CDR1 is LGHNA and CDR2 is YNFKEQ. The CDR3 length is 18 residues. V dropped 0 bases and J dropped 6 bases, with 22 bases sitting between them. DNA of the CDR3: TGTGCCAGCAGCCAAGAGATCCGGGGGGCCCGTCGGGCCGATACGCAGTATTTT. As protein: CASSQEIRGARRADTQYF.

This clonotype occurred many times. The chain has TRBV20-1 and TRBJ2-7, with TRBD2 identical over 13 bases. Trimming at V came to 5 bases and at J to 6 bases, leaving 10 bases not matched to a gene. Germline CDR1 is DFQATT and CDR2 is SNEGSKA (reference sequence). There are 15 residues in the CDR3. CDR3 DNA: TGCAGTGCTGCACCACTAGCGGGGGGGGCAGGCGAGCAGTACTTC. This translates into CSAAPLAGGAGEQYF.

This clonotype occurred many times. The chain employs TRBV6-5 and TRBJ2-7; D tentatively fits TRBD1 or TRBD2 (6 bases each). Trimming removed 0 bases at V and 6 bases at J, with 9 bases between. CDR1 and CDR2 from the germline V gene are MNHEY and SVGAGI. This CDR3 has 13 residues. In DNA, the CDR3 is TGTGCCAGCAGTTACTCGAGGGGGGTCGAGCAGTACTTC. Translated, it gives CASSYSRGVEQYF.

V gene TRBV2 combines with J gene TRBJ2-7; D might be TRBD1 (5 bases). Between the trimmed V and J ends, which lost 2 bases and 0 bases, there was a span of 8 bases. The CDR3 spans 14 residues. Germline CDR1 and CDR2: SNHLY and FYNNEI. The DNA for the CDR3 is TGTGCCAGCAGTGAACAGGGAAACTCCTACGAGCAGTACTTC. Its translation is CASSEQGNSYEQYF.

The CDR3: CASSLAGVEEQFF. DNA of the CDR3: TGTGCCAGCAGCTTAGCAGGGGTCGAGGAGCAGTTCTTC. The rearrangement joins TRBV7-9 to TRBJ2-1; tentatively, D is TRBD1 (5 bases). Germline CDR1 is SEHNR and CDR2 is FQNEAQ (reference sequence). V lost 0 bases and J lost 10, with 10 bases in between. This CDR3 is 13 amino acids long. Variable domain in full (rest from reference TRBV7-9 and TRBJ2-1): DTGVSQNPRHKITKRGQNVTFRCDPISEHNRLYWYRQTLGQGPEFLTYFQNEAQLEKSRLLSDRFSAERPKGSFSTLEIQRTEQGDSAMYLCASSLAGVEEQFFGPGTRLTVL.

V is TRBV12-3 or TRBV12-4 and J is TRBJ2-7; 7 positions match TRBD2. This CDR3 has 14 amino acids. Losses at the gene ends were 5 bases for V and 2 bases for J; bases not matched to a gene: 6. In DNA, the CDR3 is TGTGCCAGCAGTCTCCGGACTAGAACCTACGAGCAGTACTTC. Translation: CASSLRTRTYEQYF.

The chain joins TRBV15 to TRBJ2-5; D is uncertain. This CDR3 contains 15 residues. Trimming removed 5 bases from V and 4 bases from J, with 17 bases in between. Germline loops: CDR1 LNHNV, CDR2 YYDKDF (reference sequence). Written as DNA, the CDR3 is TGTGCCACCAGCCGCCACCTAGGAGATGGAGAGACCCAGTACTTC. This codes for CATSRHLGDGETQYF.

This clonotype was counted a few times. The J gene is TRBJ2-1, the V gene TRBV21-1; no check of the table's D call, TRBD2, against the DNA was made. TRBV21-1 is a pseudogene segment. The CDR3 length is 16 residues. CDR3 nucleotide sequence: TGTGCCAGCAGCAAAGGGGCCTTTAGAGGCTACAATGAGCAGTTCTTC. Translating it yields CASSKGAFRGYNEQFF.

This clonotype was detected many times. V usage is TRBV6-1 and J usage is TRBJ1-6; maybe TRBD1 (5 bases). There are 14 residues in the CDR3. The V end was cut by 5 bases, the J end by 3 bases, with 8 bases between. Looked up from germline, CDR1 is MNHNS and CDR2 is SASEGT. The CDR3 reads CASSRDGYNSPLHF. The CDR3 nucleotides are TGTGCCAGCAGTCGGGACGGCTATAATTCACCCCTCCACTTT.

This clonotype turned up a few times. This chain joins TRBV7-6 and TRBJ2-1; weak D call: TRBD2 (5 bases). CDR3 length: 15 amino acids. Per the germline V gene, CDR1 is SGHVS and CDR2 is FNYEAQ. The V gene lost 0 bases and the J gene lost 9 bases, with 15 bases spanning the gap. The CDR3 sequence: CASSLANVRGIEQFF. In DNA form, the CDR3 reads TGTGCCAGCAGCTTAGCGAATGTAAGAGGGATTGAGCAGTTCTTC.